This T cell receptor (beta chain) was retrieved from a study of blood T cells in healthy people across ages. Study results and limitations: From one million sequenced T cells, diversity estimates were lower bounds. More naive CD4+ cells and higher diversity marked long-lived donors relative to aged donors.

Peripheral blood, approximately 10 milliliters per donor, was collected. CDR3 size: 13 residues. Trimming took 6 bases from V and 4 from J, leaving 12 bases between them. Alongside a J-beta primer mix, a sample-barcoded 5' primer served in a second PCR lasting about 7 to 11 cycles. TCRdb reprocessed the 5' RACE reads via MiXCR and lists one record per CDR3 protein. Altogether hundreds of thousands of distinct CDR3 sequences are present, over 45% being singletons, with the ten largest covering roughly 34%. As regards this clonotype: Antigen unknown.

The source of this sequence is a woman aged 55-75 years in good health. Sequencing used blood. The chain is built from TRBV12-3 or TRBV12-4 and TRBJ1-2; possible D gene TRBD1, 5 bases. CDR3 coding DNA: TGTGCCAGCAGGGAAGACAGCAGCTATGGCTACACCTTC. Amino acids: CASREDSSYGYTF.